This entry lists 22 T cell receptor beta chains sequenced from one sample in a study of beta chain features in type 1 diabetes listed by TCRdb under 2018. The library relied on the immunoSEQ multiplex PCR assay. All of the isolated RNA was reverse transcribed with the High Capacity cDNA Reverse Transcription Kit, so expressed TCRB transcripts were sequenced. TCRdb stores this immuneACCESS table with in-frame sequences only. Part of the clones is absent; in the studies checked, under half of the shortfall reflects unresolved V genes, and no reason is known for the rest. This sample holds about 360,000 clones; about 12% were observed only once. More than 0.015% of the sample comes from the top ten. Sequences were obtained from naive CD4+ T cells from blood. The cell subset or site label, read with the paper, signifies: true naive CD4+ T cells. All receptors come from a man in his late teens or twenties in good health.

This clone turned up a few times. DNA for the CDR3: TGTGCCAGCAGCATCAGGGGGCGCTTTGGGGGCCAAGAGACCCAGTACTTC. This translates into CASSIRGRFGGQETQYF. The rearrangement links TRBV9 to TRBJ2-5, with 8 bases matching TRBD1. Looked up from germline, CDR1 is SGDLS and CDR2 is YYNGEE. After removal of 4 bases from V and 1 base from J, the junction contained 12 bases not matched to a gene. The CDR3 runs 17 residues.

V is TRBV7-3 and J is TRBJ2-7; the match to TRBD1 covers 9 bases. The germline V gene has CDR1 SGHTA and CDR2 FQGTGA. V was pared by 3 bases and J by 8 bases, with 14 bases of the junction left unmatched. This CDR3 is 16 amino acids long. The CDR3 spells CASSFHSPGQGTQQYF. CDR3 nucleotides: TGTGCCAGCAGCTTCCATTCTCCGGGACAGGGAACCCAGCAGTACTTC.

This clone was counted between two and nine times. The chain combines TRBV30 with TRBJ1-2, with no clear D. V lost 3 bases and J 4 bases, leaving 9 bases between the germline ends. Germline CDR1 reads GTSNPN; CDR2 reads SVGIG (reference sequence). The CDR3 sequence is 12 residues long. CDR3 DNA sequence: TGTGCCTGGAGGCGGGTATTCTATGGCTACACCTTC. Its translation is CAWRRVFYGYTF.

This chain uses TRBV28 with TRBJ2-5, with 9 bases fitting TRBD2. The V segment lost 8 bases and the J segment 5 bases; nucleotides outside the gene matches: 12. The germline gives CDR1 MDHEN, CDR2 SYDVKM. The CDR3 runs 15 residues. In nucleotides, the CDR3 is TGTGCCAGCGGGGACGGCGGGAGGGCAGTGGAGACCCAGTACTTC. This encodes CASGDGGRAVETQYF.

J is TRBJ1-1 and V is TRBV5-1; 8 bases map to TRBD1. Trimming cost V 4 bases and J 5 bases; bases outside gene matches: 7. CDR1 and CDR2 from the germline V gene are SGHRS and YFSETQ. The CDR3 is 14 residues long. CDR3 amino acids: CASSTDRVETEAFF. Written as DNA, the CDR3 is TGCGCCAGCAGCACGGACAGGGTGGAGACTGAAGCTTTCTTT.

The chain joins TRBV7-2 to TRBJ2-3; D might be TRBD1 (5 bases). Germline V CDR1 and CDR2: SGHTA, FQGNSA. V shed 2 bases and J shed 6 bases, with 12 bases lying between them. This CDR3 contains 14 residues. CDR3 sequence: CASSLSAGPDTQYF. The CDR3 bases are TGTGCCAGCAGCTTATCGGCAGGGCCCGATACGCAGTATTTT.

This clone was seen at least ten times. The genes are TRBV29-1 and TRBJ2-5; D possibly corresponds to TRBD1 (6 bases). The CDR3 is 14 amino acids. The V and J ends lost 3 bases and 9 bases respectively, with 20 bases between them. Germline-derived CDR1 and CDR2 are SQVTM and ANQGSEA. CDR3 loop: CSVEIQGTVGAQYF. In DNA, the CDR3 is TGCAGCGTTGAGATACAGGGTACCGTCGGGGCCCAGTACTTC.

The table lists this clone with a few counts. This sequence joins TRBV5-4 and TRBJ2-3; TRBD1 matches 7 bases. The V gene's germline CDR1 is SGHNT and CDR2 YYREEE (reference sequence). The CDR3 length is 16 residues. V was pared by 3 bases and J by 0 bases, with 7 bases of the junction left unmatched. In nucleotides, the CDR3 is TGTGCCAGCAGCTCCAACAGGGGAGCTAGCACAGATACGCAGTATTTT. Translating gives CASSSNRGASTDTQYF.

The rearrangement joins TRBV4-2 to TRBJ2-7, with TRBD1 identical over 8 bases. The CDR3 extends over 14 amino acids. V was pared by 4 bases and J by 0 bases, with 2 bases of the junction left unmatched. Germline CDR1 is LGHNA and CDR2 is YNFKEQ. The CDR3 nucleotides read TGTGCCAGCAGCCCCACAGGGGGCTCCTACGAGCAGTACTTC. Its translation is CASSPTGGSYEQYF.

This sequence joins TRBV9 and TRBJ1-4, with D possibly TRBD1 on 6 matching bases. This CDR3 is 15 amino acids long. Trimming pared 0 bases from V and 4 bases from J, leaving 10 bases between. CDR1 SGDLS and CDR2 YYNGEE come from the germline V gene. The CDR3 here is CASSVGGGDNEKLFF. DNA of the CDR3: TGTGCCAGCAGCGTAGGAGGGGGAGATAATGAAAAACTGTTTTTT.

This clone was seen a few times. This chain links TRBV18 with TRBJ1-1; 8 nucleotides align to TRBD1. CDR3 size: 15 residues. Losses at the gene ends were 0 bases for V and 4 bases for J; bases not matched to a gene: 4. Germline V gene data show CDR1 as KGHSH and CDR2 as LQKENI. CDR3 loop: CASSPPARGPTEAFF. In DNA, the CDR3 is TGTGCCAGCTCACCACCGGCCAGGGGGCCCACTGAAGCTTTCTTT.

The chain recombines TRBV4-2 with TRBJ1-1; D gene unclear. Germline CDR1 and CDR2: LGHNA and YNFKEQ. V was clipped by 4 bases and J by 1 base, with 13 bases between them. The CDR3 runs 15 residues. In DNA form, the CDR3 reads TGTGCCAGCAGCCTGTCGAGGGTTGGGAACACTGAAGCTTTCTTT. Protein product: CASSLSRVGNTEAFF.

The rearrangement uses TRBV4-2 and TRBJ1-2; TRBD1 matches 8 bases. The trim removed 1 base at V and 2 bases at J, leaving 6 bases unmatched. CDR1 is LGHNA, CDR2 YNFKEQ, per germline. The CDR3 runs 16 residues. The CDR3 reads CASSQVGRDRNYGYTF. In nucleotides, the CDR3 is TGTGCCAGCAGCCAAGTGGGTCGGGACAGGAACTATGGCTACACCTTC.

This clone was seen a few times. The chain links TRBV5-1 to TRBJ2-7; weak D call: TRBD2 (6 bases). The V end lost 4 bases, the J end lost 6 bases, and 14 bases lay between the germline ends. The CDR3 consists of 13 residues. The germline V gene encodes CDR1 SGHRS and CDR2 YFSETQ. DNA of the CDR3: TGCGCCAGCAGCGCCCGGGACTCCAGCGAGCAGTACTTC. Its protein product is CASSARDSSEQYF.

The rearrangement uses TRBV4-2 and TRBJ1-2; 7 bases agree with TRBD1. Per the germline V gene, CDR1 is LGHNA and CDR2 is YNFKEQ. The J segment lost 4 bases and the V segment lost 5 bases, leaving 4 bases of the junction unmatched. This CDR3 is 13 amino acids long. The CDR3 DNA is TGTGCCAGCAGCTCGCGGACAGGCTATGGCTACACCTTC. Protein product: CASSSRTGYGYTF.

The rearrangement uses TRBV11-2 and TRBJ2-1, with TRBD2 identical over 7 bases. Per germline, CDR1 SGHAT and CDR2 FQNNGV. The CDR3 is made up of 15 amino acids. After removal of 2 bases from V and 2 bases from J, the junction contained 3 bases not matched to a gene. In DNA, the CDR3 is TGTGCCAGCAGCTTACTAGCGGTGACCTACAATGAGCAGTTCTTC. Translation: CASSLLAVTYNEQFF.

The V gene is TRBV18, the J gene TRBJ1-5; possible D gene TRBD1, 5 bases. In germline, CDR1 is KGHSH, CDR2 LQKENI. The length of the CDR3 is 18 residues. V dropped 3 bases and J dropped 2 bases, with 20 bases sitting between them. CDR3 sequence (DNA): TGTGCCAGCTCACCTAGGCAGGGCACCAATGGGGGCAATCAGCCCCAGCATTTT. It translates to CASSPRQGTNGGNQPQHF.

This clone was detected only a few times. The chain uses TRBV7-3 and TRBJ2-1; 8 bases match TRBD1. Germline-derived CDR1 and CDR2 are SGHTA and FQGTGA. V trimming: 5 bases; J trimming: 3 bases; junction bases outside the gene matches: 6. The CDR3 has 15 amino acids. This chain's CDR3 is CASSARDRSYNEQFF. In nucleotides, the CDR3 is TGTGCCAGCAGCGCCCGGGACAGGAGCTACAATGAGCAGTTCTTC.

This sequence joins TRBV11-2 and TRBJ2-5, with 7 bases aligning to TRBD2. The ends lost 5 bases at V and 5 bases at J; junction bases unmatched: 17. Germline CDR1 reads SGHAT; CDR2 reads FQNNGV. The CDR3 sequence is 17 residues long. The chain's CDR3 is CASSRLSGGRGGETQYF. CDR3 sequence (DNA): TGTGCCAGCAGCCGCCTAAGTGGGGGGAGGGGAGGGGAGACCCAGTACTTC.

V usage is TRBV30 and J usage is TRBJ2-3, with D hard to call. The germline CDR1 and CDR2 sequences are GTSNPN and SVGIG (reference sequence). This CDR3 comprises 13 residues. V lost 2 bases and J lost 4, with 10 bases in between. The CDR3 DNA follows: TGTGCCTGGAGTCCGCTGAGTGCAGATACGCAGTATTTT. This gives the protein CAWSPLSADTQYF.

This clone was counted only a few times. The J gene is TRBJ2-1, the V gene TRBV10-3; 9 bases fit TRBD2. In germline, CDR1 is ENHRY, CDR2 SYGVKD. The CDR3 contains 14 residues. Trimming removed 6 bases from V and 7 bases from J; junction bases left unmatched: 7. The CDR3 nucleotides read TGTGCCATCAGGGGACTAGCCACGCCGAATGAGCAGTTCTTC. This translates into CAIRGLATPNEQFF.

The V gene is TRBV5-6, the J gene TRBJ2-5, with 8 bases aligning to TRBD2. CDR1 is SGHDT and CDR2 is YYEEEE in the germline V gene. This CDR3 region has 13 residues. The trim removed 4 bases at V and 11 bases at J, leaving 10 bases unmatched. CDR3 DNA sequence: TGTGCCAGCAGCCCGGGGACTAGGCGGGAGCAGTACTTC. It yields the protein CASSPGTRREQYF.